Following are 24 T cell receptor beta chains from one sample sequenced in a study of shared clonotypes between healthy human individuals. This table comes from immunoSEQ multiplex PCR, and its TCRdb copy is limited to in-frame clones, with some not included. The table shows around 550,000 clones, with 95% to 97% occurring only once. Sequenced sample: naive CD4+ T cells sorted from blood. Regarding subset: CD45RA+ positively selected. The receptors stem from a woman in her 30s in good health.

The V call is TRBV18, the J call TRBJ2-7, with 9 nucleotides matching TRBD2. CDR1 is KGHSH and CDR2 is LQKENI in the germline V gene. V was clipped by 8 bases and J by 1 base; unmatched bases: 6. There are 14 residues in the CDR3. The CDR3, as DNA: TGTGCCAGCAAAAGACTAGCGGATTCCTACGAGCAGTACTTC. Translating gives CASKRLADSYEQYF.

V usage is TRBV27 and J usage is TRBJ2-1, with 11 bases that match TRBD2. The junction had 6 bases not matched to a gene; V was cut back by 7 bases and J by 4 bases. Germline assignment: CDR1 MNHEY and CDR2 SMNVEV (reference sequence). This CDR3 region has 15 residues. The DNA of the CDR3 is TGTGCCAGCACCTTATTAGCGGGAGGGTACAATGAGCAGTTCTTC. This gives the protein CASTLLAGGYNEQFF.

The chain joins TRBV18 to TRBJ2-1; TRBD2 agrees at 9 bases. Germline CDR1 is KGHSH and CDR2 is LQKENI. The CDR3 runs to 15 residues. V lost 6 bases to trimming and J lost 8 bases; unmatched junction nucleotides: 11. CDR3 region: CASSPTSGGGDEQFF. In DNA form, the CDR3 reads TGTGCCAGCTCGCCGACTAGCGGAGGGGGGGATGAGCAGTTCTTC.

Worth noting for this clone: The sample carries other DNA sequences with the same CDR3. This chain connects TRBV11-2 to TRBJ2-5; D unresolved. V was cut by 1 base and J by 4 bases, with 1 base left in between. Germline V gene data show CDR1 as SGHAT and CDR2 as FQNNGV. This CDR3 comprises 11 residues. CDR3 sequence: CASSLAETQYF. The CDR3 DNA sequence: TGTGCCAGCAGCTTAGCAGAGACCCAGTACTTC.

The chain couples TRBV6-1 to TRBJ1-3; D ambiguous. Trimming left V 6 bases short and J 0 bases short, with 6 bases between. CDR1 and CDR2 (germline): MNHNS, SASEGT. The CDR3 sequence is 13 residues long. The CDR3 here is CASRDSSGNTIYF. DNA of the CDR3: TGTGCCAGCAGGGATAGCTCTGGAAACACCATATATTTT.

This chain uses TRBV7-6 with TRBJ2-7; 7 bases agree with TRBD1. Trimming at V came to 2 bases and at J to 2 bases, leaving 15 bases not matched to a gene. The CDR3 sequence is 18 residues long. Per germline, CDR1 SGHVS and CDR2 FNYEAQ. The CDR3 DNA follows: TGTGCCAGCAGCTTACGCATTCCCTCCGGGACAGTCGCCTACGAGCAGTACTTC. Amino acid sequence: CASSLRIPSGTVAYEQYF.

This chain links TRBV5-1 with TRBJ2-7; 8 bases match TRBD2. The CDR3 sequence is 16 residues long. Germline assignment: CDR1 SGHRS and CDR2 YFSETQ. Losses at the gene ends were 4 bases for V and 7 bases for J; bases not matched to a gene: 16. The CDR3 nucleotides read TGCGCCAGCAGCCCCAACCGGATAGCGGGATCGGGGGAGCAGTACTTC. Protein: CASSPNRIAGSGEQYF. The entire variable domain, with the rest obtained from reference TRBV5-1 and TRBJ2-7, is as follows: KAGVTQTPRYLIKTRGQQVTLSCSPISGHRSVSWYQQTPGQGLQFLFEYFSETQRNKGNFPGRFSGRQFSNSRSEMNVSTLELGDSALYLCASSPNRIAGSGEQYFGPGTRLTVT.

This clone was observed a single time. The rearrangement joins TRBV11-3 to TRBJ2-5; the match to TRBD1 covers 8 bases. The CDR3 is made up of 15 amino acids. Germline V gives CDR1 SGHNT, CDR2 YENEEA. V lost 1 base to trimming and J lost 2 bases; unmatched junction nucleotides: 3. CDR3: CASSLGDRIQETQYF. In DNA form, the CDR3 reads TGTGCCAGCAGCTTAGGGGACAGGATACAAGAGACCCAGTACTTC.

V is TRBV28 and J is TRBJ2-7, with TRBD2 as a possible D gene (5 bases). V was shortened by 5 bases and J by 7 bases, with 12 bases between the two germline ends. CDR1 and CDR2 from the germline V gene are MDHEN and SYDVKM. The CDR3 covers 12 residues. The CDR3 DNA reads TGTGCCAGCAGTCCGCATCGGAGGGAGCAGTACTTC. Amino acid sequence: CASSPHRREQYF.

This clone appeared a single time. The rearrangement joins TRBV28 to TRBJ2-1; 12 bases line up with TRBD2. Per the germline V gene, CDR1 is MDHEN and CDR2 is SYDVKM. The CDR3 spans 19 residues. The V and J ends lost 2 bases and 0 bases, in that order; junction bases with no gene match: 8. CDR3 loop: CASSLLFLAGGSSYNEQFF. The CDR3 region has the DNA TGTGCCAGCAGTTTACTTTTCCTAGCGGGAGGGAGCTCCTACAATGAGCAGTTCTTC.

The V gene is TRBV6-6, the J gene TRBJ2-3, with D uncertain. The CDR3 sequence is 15 residues long. V lost 4 bases, J lost 2 bases, and 13 bases lay in between. In germline, CDR1 is MNHNY, CDR2 SVGAGI (reference sequence). The CDR3: CASSLWRGSTDTQYF. CDR3 nucleotides: TGTGCCAGCAGTTTGTGGCGAGGCTCCACAGATACGCAGTATTTT.

The V and J genes are TRBV7-2 and TRBJ1-1; D is ambiguous. The CDR3 sequence is 14 residues long. In germline, CDR1 is SGHTA, CDR2 FQGNSA. V lost 7 bases to trimming and J lost 4 bases, with 16 bases between them. Here the CDR3 DNA reads TGTGCCAGCACCGTCGATCCTGGGGTCACTGAAGCTTTCTTT. It specifies CASTVDPGVTEAFF.

This chain connects TRBV7-9 to TRBJ1-1; TRBD1 is a possible D gene (5 bases). CDR3 length: 18 amino acids. The V and J ends lost 1 base and 1 base respectively, with 19 bases between them. Per germline, CDR1 SEHNR and CDR2 FQNEAQ (reference sequence). CDR3 residues: CASSLGGLEDNKNTEAFF. The DNA for the CDR3 is TGTGCCAGCAGCTTAGGAGGATTAGAGGACAATAAGAACACTGAAGCTTTCTTT. The whole variable domain, remainder taken from reference TRBV7-9 and TRBJ1-1, is DTGVSQNPRHKITKRGQNVTFRCDPISEHNRLYWYRQTLGQGPEFLTYFQNEAQLEKSRLLSDRFSAERPKGSFSTLEIQRTEQGDSAMYLCASSLGGLEDNKNTEAFFGQGTRLTVV.

The V call is TRBV27, the J call TRBJ2-3; D is unresolved. The CDR3 loop spans 17 amino acids. V was cut by 2 bases and J by 0 bases, with 15 bases left in between. Germline CDR1 and CDR2: MNHEY and SMNVEV (reference sequence). CDR3 DNA sequence: TGTGCCAGCAGTTTAGGCGGTTTCGGAACTAGCACAGATACGCAGTATTTT. This codes for CASSLGGFGTSTDTQYF.

V usage is TRBV5-1 and J usage is TRBJ1-4; 7 nucleotides agree with TRBD1. J gave up 8 bases and V 3 bases, and 7 bases lay outside the gene matches. CDR3 length equals 14 residues. Germline values: CDR1 SGHRS, CDR2 YFSETQ. The CDR3 sequence is CASSSGTAAEKLFF. The DNA of the CDR3 is TGCGCCAGCAGCTCGGGGACAGCGGCGGAAAAACTGTTTTTT.

The rearrangement uses TRBV5-1 and TRBJ2-1, with D possibly TRBD2 on 6 matching bases. The CDR3 is made up of 15 amino acids. The V end was cut by 4 bases, the J end by 1 base, with 12 bases between. The germline V gene has CDR1 SGHRS and CDR2 YFSETQ. The CDR3 loop reads CASSELAGSYNEQFF. The CDR3, as DNA: TGCGCCAGCAGCGAACTAGCTGGGTCCTACAATGAGCAGTTCTTC.

This rearrangement joins TRBV6-1 to TRBJ2-5; D may be TRBD2 (6 bases). The V end lost 6 bases, the J end lost 5 bases, and 19 bases lay between the germline ends. CDR1 and CDR2 (germline): MNHNS, SASEGT. The CDR3 is 15 residues long. The CDR3 region is CASSRSSEGGETQYF. The CDR3 DNA reads as TGTGCCAGCAGCCGATCGTCCGAGGGAGGCGAGACCCAGTACTTC.

This clone has a single count. The chain carries TRBV28 and TRBJ2-5; a possible D gene is TRBD2 (6 bases). There are 15 residues in the CDR3. Deletions cut 6 bases from V and 5 bases from J, with 19 bases between. The germline CDR1 and CDR2 sequences are MDHEN and SYDVKM. Written as DNA, the CDR3 is TGTGCCAGCAGCCTGGGAGGATCGTCTTGGGAGACCCAGTACTTC. It yields the protein CASSLGGSSWETQYF.

The chain carries TRBV28 and TRBJ1-3, with a weak D call TRBD1 (6 bases). The CDR3 totals 14 residues. Trimming cost V 2 bases and J 7 bases, with 12 bases left between them. The germline CDR1 and CDR2 sequences are MDHEN and SYDVKM. CDR3 in DNA: TGTGCCAGCAGTTTAAACAGGGATATCAACACCATATATTTT. It yields the protein CASSLNRDINTIYF.

The chain uses TRBV7-9 and TRBJ2-1; D unclear. From germline, CDR1 is SEHNR and CDR2 FQNEAQ (reference sequence). The V and J ends lost 5 bases and 7 bases respectively, with 12 bases between them. The CDR3 extends over 13 amino acids. The CDR3 DNA sequence: TGTGCCAGCAGCCTGCGGTTGGGGAATGAGCAGTTCTTC. This gives the protein CASSLRLGNEQFF.

V usage is TRBV9 and J usage is TRBJ2-1, with 7 nucleotides matching TRBD1. V gave up 4 bases and J gave up 0 bases; unmatched junction bases: 10. Germline V lookup: CDR1 SGDLS, CDR2 YYNGEE. The CDR3 sequence is 17 residues long. The CDR3 sequence: CASSPPVNRGSYNEQFF. The CDR3 DNA follows: TGTGCCAGCAGCCCTCCCGTGAACAGGGGCTCCTACAATGAGCAGTTCTTC.

This chain joins TRBV2 and TRBJ2-2, with D possibly matching TRBD2 (6 bases). Germline V gene data show CDR1 as SNHLY and CDR2 as FYNNEI. The V end lost 6 bases, the J end lost 8 bases, and 13 bases lay between the germline ends. CDR3 length: 13 residues. CDR3 DNA sequence: TGTGCCAGCAGGGGACTCTCAGGGGGGGAGCTGTTTTTT. Residues: CASRGLSGGELFF.

The J gene is TRBJ2-1, the V gene TRBV6-5; 12 positions match TRBD2. V lost 3 bases and J lost 10; bases outside the gene matches: 10. The CDR3 is 16 residues long. Germline assignment: CDR1 MNHEY and CDR2 SVGAGI. The CDR3 reads CASSYSGTSGPREQFF. CDR3 nucleotides: TGTGCCAGCAGTTATTCCGGGACTAGCGGGCCTCGGGAGCAGTTCTTC.

A single count supports this clone. V is TRBV5-4 and J is TRBJ1-2, with TRBD1 matching over 10 bases. The CDR3 is 14 residues long. Germline V gives CDR1 SGHNT, CDR2 YYREEE (reference sequence). The junction had 5 bases not matched to a gene; V was cut back by 5 bases and J by 4 bases. CDR3 in amino acids: CASSPGQGSYGYTF. CDR3 DNA sequence: TGTGCCAGCAGTCCGGGACAGGGGTCCTATGGCTACACCTTC.